This TCR beta chain originates from a study of blood T cell repertoires in COVID-19. For the study at large: COVID-19 samples, acute and convalescent, were from the United States, Italy and Spain. Sample material is recorded as cDNA or gDNA derived from T cells, B-cell-depleted T cells, or PBMCs.

This CDR3 comprises 13 residues. The V and J ends lost 4 bases and 6 bases respectively, with 13 bases between them. CDR1 and CDR2 (germline): KGHSH, LQKENI. As handled by the study authors: Counts of nucleated cells, estimated from reference gene primer amplification, were obtained. Assay: immunoSEQ multiplex PCR; the TCRdb copy retains only in-frame clones and omits some. The D gene and trimming were derived from the DNA, and the V and J assignments and clone size from that table. Found here are some 75,000 clones, approximately 90% of them singletons; the top ten hold roughly 2.6%. The V and J genes are TRBV18 and TRBJ2-7; TRBD1 is a possible D gene (6 bases). This sequence was found in a man in his 70s with active or convalescent COVID-19. The sample consisted of peripheral blood. The CDR3 reads CASSRTGLSEQYF. The CDR3 bases are TGTGCCAGCTCACGAACAGGGCTTAGCGAGCAGTACTTC. Supplemented by reference TRBV18 and TRBJ2-7, the full variable domain reads NAGVMQNPRHLVRRRGQEARLRCSPMKGHSHVYWYRQLPEEGLKFMVYLQKENIIDESGMPKERFSAEFPKEGPSILRIQQVVRGDSAAYFCASSRTGLSEQYFGPGTRLTVT.